The 18 T cell receptor beta chains below all came from one sample that was sequenced in a study of CD8+ T cells in alopecia areata. Reverse transcription of extracted RNA yielded cDNA, which provided the sequencing template. Produced via immunoSEQ multiplex PCR; TCRdb's table is partial and in-frame only. This sample carries 20,000 or so clones, none of them present only once. Cell sorting was performed on pooled cutaneous lymph node cells with CD4, CD8alpha, NKG2D, NKG2ACE and other markers. Material for sequencing was CD8+ T cells sorted from a lymph node. The receptors derive from a C3H/HeJ mouse with alopecia areata. The MHC haplotype recorded for the strain is H2-k.

In this sample, this clone turned up a few times. Mouse gene names and germline throughout. Read sequence stops 4 residues before the CDR3 end, and the germline J gene provides the missing end. Within the sample, other DNA sequences also encode this same CDR3. This chain joins TRBV13-2 and TRBJ1-1; possibly TRBD1 for D (5 bases). The germline V gene has CDR1 NNHNN and CDR2 SYGAGS (reference sequence). The CDR3 covers 11 residues. The CDR3 reads CASGEGEEVFF. CDR3 DNA (partial): TGTGCCAGCGGGGAAGGGGAA.

In this sample, this clone turned up many times. Genes and germline are mouse. The read stops 4 residues short of the end of the CDR3; the missing end is completed from the germline J gene. The chain recombines TRBV13-3 with TRBJ2-3, with 9 bases aligning to TRBD2. Germline loops: CDR1 NNHDY, CDR2 SYVADS. V was pared by 4 bases and J by 0 bases, with 6 bases of the junction left unmatched. CDR3 length: 16 amino acids. The covered CDR3 bases are TGTGCCAGCAGTCCTTTACTGGGGGGTAGTGCAGAA. Translated: CASSPLLGGSAE. Given in full, the CDR3 is CASSPLLGGSAETLYF.

Of note for this clone: Gene names are the mouse ones. The read comes to an end 4 residues before the CDR3 does, leaving the germline J gene to fill in the end. The chain has TRBV17 and TRBJ1-2; TRBD1 aligns across 7 bases. The CDR3 extends over 15 amino acids. The V segment lost 2 bases and the J segment 0 bases; nucleotides outside the gene matches: 3. Germline V CDR1 and CDR2: MNHDT, YYDKIL. CDR3 region: CASSRRGLANSDYTF. CDR3 DNA (partial): TGTGCTAGCAGTAGAAGGGGGCTTGCAAACTCC.

This clone was counted at least ten times. Mouse gene names apply. The covered CDR3 bases are TGTGCCAGCAGGACAGGGGGCGCAAGCTCC. Its translation is CASRTGGASS. The full CDR3 protein is CASRTGGASSDYTF. The J gene is TRBJ1-2, the V gene TRBV13-3; 10 nucleotides line up with TRBD1. Read sequence stops 4 residues before the CDR3 end, and the germline J gene provides the missing end. Germline V gene sequence: CDR1 NNHDY, CDR2 SYVADS. V lost 5 bases to trimming and J lost 4 bases; unmatched junction nucleotides: 5. This CDR3 has 14 amino acids.

This clone was observed a handful of times. Germline and genes here are mouse. The CDR3 end falls 4 residues outside the read, so it is completed with the germline J gene. The chain is built from TRBV13-2 and TRBJ2-3; TRBD1 matches 10 bases. The length of the CDR3 is 17 residues. J gave up 1 base and V 2 bases, and 7 bases lay outside the gene matches. Germline CDR1 and CDR2: NNHNN and SYGAGS (reference sequence). The CDR3 loop reads CASGDDRGRLGAETLYF. The sequenced part of the CDR3 DNA is TGTGCCAGCGGTGACGACAGGGGGCGACTTGGTGCAGAA.

The sample holds a few counts of this clone. All gene names here are mouse names. Sequencing ends 4 residues short of the CDR3 end; the germline J gene provides the rest. The chain is built from TRBV16 and TRBJ2-5, with a possible D match to TRBD1 (6 bases). Germline assignment: CDR1 SGHSA and CDR2 FRNQAP. Trimming shortened V by 4 bases and J by 2 bases, and 10 bases separated the two germline ends. The CDR3 extends over 14 amino acids. The CDR3 loop reads CASSSGQFQDTQYF. The sequenced CDR3 bases are TGTGCAAGCAGCTCGGGACAATTCCAAGAC. Supplemented by reference TRBV16 and TRBJ2-5, the full variable domain reads NAGVIQTPRHKVTGKGQEATLWCEPISGHSAVFWYRQTIVQGLEFLTYFRNQAPIDDSGMPKERFSAQMPNQSHSTLKIQSTQPQDSAVYLCASSSGQFQDTQYFGPGTRLLVL.

Concerning this clone: Genes and germline are mouse. The CDR3 goes on 4 residues after the read ends, and that part is filled in from the germline J gene. This chain connects TRBV13-2 to TRBJ2-5; D is uncertain. Germline V gene data show CDR1 as NNHNN and CDR2 as SYGAGS (reference sequence). CDR3 length: 11 amino acids. CDR3 loop: CASDWEDTQYF. Incomplete CDR3 DNA: TGTGCCAGCGATTGGGAAGAC.

As concerns this clone: At one of its ends the junction is not consistent with the germline gene, which may arise from a read error. Here the gene names and germline are mouse. The read ends 4 residues shy of where the CDR3 ends; the end is completed using the germline J gene. V gene TRBV1 combines with J gene TRBJ2-2, with 7 positions matching TRBD2. The V gene's germline CDR1 is NSQYPW and CDR2 LRSPGD (reference sequence). The CDR3 has 15 residues. CDR3 bases read: TGCCCCTGCAGTGCACGGGGGGGAGGAACCGGG. This translates into CPCSARGGGTG. The entire CDR3 protein reads CPCSARGGGTGQLYF.

This clone occurred many times. All gene names here are mouse names. The CDR3 end lies 4 residues beyond the end of the read and is filled in from the germline J gene. The rearrangement joins TRBV16 to TRBJ2-5, with TRBD2 matching 8 bases. The CDR3 is 16 amino acids. In germline, CDR1 is SGHSA, CDR2 FRNQAP. Trimming removed 4 bases from V and 0 bases from J; junction bases left unmatched: 6. This CDR3 is CASSSPGGFNQDTQYF. Partial CDR3 DNA: TGTGCAAGCAGCTCCCCTGGGGGGTTTAACCAAGAC.

This clone was found a few times. A far larger clone is one base from this, pointing to a likely read error. Gene names follow the mouse nomenclature. The read ends 4 residues before the CDR3 terminus; that terminus is restored from the germline J gene. The chain has TRBV13-2 and TRBJ2-1; 7 nucleotides match TRBD2. The V gene end was trimmed by 2 bases and the J gene end by 4 bases; junction bases not matched to a gene: 0. The CDR3 runs to 13 residues. Germline lookup yields CDR1 NNHNN and CDR2 SYGAGS (reference sequence). CDR3 region: CASGDWGYAEQFF. The part of the CDR3 DNA that was read is TGTGCCAGCGGTGACTGGGGGTATGCT.

This clone showed up just a few times. At residue 13, TCRdb's protein is not the same as the translated DNA, so the protein here was read from the DNA. Gene names refer to mouse genes. Sequencing ends 3 residues short of the CDR3 end; the germline J gene provides the rest. The J gene is TRBJ1-3, the V gene TRBV13-1, with TRBD1 matching 10 bases. The germline V gene has CDR1 NSHNY and CDR2 SYGAGN. The J segment lost 3 bases and the V segment lost 2 bases, leaving 5 bases of the junction unmatched. CDR3 length equals 16 residues. CDR3 in amino acids: CASSDGDRGDGNTLYF. The part of the CDR3 DNA that was read is TGTGCCAGCAGTGACGGGGACAGGGGAGATGGAAATACG.

This clone came up many times. Germline and genes: mouse. Read data end 4 residues before the CDR3 end; the end is taken from the germline J gene. The chain uses TRBV1 and TRBJ2-1, with a tentative D call TRBD2 (6 bases). Germline V lookup: CDR1 NSQYPW, CDR2 LRSPGD (reference sequence). This CDR3 comprises 16 residues. V was cut by 0 bases and J by 3 bases, with 12 bases left in between. Incomplete CDR3 DNA: TGCACCTGCAGTGCAGATCACCGGGGGGTCTATGCT. Protein sequence: CTCSADHRGVYA. The full CDR3 sequence reads CTCSADHRGVYAEQFF. Together with reference TRBV1 and TRBJ2-1, the CDR3 gives the full variable domain: VTLLEQNPRWRLVPRGQAVNLRCILKNSQYPWMSWYQQDLQKQLQWLFTLRSPGDKEVKSLPGADYLATRVTDTELRLQVANMSQGRTLYCTCSADHRGVYAEQFFGPGTRLTVL.

This clone was seen more than once but under ten times. The genes and germline here are from mouse. The CDR3 end falls 4 residues outside the read, so it is completed with the germline J gene. The rearrangement links TRBV1 to TRBJ2-3; D ambiguous. Germline V lookup: CDR1 NSQYPW, CDR2 LRSPGD (reference sequence). The CDR3 runs to 14 residues. The part of the CDR3 DNA that was read is TGCACCTGCAGTGCAGCCATCAGAGGAGAA. Protein sequence: CTCSAAIRGE. The whole CDR3 reads CTCSAAIRGETLYF.

This clone was observed many times. Genes and germline come from the mouse. The CDR3 extends 4 residues past the end of the read, so its final part is completed from the germline J gene. V gene TRBV13-3 combines with J gene TRBJ2-3; the D gene is possibly TRBD1 (6 bases). V was clipped by 5 bases and J by 2 bases, with 9 bases between them. The CDR3 loop spans 13 amino acids. CDR1 is NNHDY, CDR2 SYVADS, per germline. Here the CDR3 reads CASRGTNAETLYF. Incomplete CDR3 DNA: TGTGCCAGCAGGGGGACAAATGCAGAA.

In regard to this clone: At residue 13, the TCRdb protein departs from the DNA translation, so the protein shown here was derived from the DNA itself. Gene names and germline match the mouse. The read terminates 3 residues ahead of where the CDR3 ends, so the germline J gene completes it. This chain connects TRBV13-1 to TRBJ1-6, with 7 bases aligning to TRBD1. TRBJ1-6 is noted as an ORF with a role that remains uncertain. Germline V CDR1 and CDR2: NSHNY, SYGAGN. The length of the CDR3 is 16 residues. The ends lost 1 base at V and 1 base at J; junction bases unmatched: 2. This CDR3 reads CASSDRTGSYNSPLYF. CDR3 DNA, as far as it was read: TGTGCCAGCAGTGATCGGACAGGCTCCTATAATTCGCCC.

In its sample, this clone was seen many times. Genes and germline come from the mouse. Read coverage stops 4 residues before the CDR3 terminus; the germline J gene supplies the remainder. This chain connects TRBV13-3 to TRBJ2-3; 8 bases are a match to TRBD2. V gave up 4 bases and J gave up 0 bases; unmatched junction bases: 4. The CDR3 is made up of 15 amino acids. Per the germline V gene, CDR1 is NNHDY and CDR2 is SYVADS. The CDR3 spells CASSWTGRSAETLYF. Incomplete CDR3 DNA: TGTGCCAGCAGTTGGACTGGGCGTAGTGCAGAA.

In the case of this clone: Here the gene names and germline are mouse. Sequencing ends 4 residues short of the CDR3 end; the germline J gene provides the rest. The chain uses TRBV19 and TRBJ1-1; 7 bases are shared with TRBD1. The CDR3 spans 14 residues. Germline assignment: CDR1 FNHDT and CDR2 SITEND (reference sequence). The sequenced CDR3 bases are TGTGCCAGCAGTATTATCCGGGGACAGACA. Translating it yields CASSIIRGQT. The whole CDR3 sequence reads CASSIIRGQTEVFF. The full variable domain, completed using reference TRBV19 and TRBJ1-1, is GGIITQTPKFLIGQEGQKLTLKCQQNFNHDTMYWYRQDSGKGLRLIYYSITENDLQKGDLSEGYDASREKKSSFSLTVTSAQKNEMAVFLCASSIIRGQTEVFFGKGTRLTVV.

As for this clone: Gene names are mouse gene names. Read sequence stops 4 residues before the CDR3 end, and the germline J gene provides the missing end. V gene TRBV16 combines with J gene TRBJ1-4, with 7 bases identical to TRBD1. CDR3 length: 15 residues. CDR1 is SGHSA, CDR2 FRNQAP, per germline. The junction had 1 base not matched to a gene; V was cut back by 1 base and J by 2 bases. The CDR3 here is CASSLGQGSNERLFF. The CDR3 bases that were read are TGTGCAAGCAGCTTAGGACAGGGCTCCAACGAA.